A selection of T cell receptor beta chains follows, all from one sample in a study of shared clonotypes between healthy human individuals. Only in-frame clones appear in the TCRdb table, and some are missing; sequencing was by immunoSEQ multiplex PCR. Among around 300,000 clones listed, more than 75% were seen once. What was sequenced was memory CD8+ T cells sorted from blood. These receptors were obtained from a man aged 18 to 30 in good health. Each CDR3 is given with its conserved first and last residue. D genes are given only for firm matches. Clone size appears in some rows only: once, few, many, or a class for an expanded clone.

clone size,J gene,V gene,D gene,CDR3 DNA,CDR3 protein
few,TRBJ1-5,TRBV28,NA,TGTGCCAGCAGCTCCGGGATAAATTATCAGCCCCAGCATTTT,CASSSGINYQPQHF
NA,TRBJ2-7,TRBV27,TRBD1,TGTGCCAGCAGTCCCGGGACAGTGGAGCAGTACTTC,CASSPGTVEQYF
NA,TRBJ1-1,TRBV7-9,NA,TGTGCCAGCAGCTTAGATCTCACTGAAGCTTTCTTT,CASSLDLTEAFF
NA,TRBJ2-7,TRBV7-9,TRBD2,TGTGCCAGCAGCTCCGGACTAGCGGGGGTTTACTCCTACGAGCAGTACTTC,CASSSGLAGVYSYEQYF
NA,TRBJ2-3,TRBV10-3,TRBD1,TGTGCCATCAGCACGGGACAGGGGAGCACAGATACGCAGTATTTT,CAISTGQGSTDTQYF
NA,TRBJ2-7,TRBV5-1,NA,TGCGCCAGCAGCCCAGTCGGGGGCAGTTCCTACGAGCAGTACTTC,CASSPVGGSSYEQYF
NA,TRBJ2-7,TRBV19,NA,TGTGCCAGTGCGAGAGCGATGGAGGATGGGCAGTACTTC,CASARAMEDGQYF
NA,TRBJ2-7,TRBV4-1,NA,TGCGCCAGCAGCCAAGACCCCTCAGGGATGGGGTCCTACGAGCAGTACTTC,CASSQDPSGMGSYEQYF
NA,TRBJ2-2,TRBV29-1,TRBD1,TGCAGCGTCGACGGACAGGGGGATAACACCGGGGAGCTGTTTTTT,CSVDGQGDNTGELFF
NA,TRBJ2-3,TRBV7-7,TRBD2,TGTGCTAGCAGCTTGGATAGCGGGGGGGGAGCAGATACGCAGTATTTT,CASSLDSGGGADTQYF